This passage covers 20 T cell receptor beta chains from one sample sequenced in a study of spatial heterogeneity in lung cancer. Study outcomes and limitations: Mutation counts in tumors were tracked by counts of expanded intratumoral alpha and beta TCRs.

Specified time point: sample taken at primary tumor resection. No antigens are known for them. TCRdb recomputed calls from the 5' RACE reads with MiXCR, one row per CDR3 protein. Found here are fewer than 15,000 distinct CDR3 sequences, less than 6.5% of them singletons; the top ten hold more than 9.5%. The specimen comprised lung tumor tissue, sampled at surgery. These TCRs come from a female donor with early-stage non-small cell lung cancer.

This clonotype was counted many times. The V gene is TRBV6-5, the J gene TRBJ1-6; the D is unclear. V lost 6 bases to trimming and J lost 11 bases, with 17 bases between them. CDR1 MNHEY and CDR2 SVGAGI come from the germline V gene. The CDR3 consists of 14 residues. For the CDR3, the DNA is TGTGCCAGCAGCCCTCGGGGTTTGCTGGCACCCCTCCACTTT. This encodes CASSPRGLLAPLHF.

This clonotype came up many times. V gene TRBV7-9 combines with J gene TRBJ1-5, with D possibly being TRBD1 (5 bases). This CDR3 contains 14 residues. Germline CDR1 reads SEHNR; CDR2 reads FQNEAQ (reference sequence). V was clipped by 8 bases and J by 3 bases, with 14 bases between them. CDR3: CASGRTGTNQPQHF. CDR3 in DNA: TGTGCCAGCGGACGGACGGGGACCAATCAGCCCCAGCATTTT.

This clonotype is medium-sized in the sample. This CDR3 reads CASSSIAGRQETQYF. In DNA, the CDR3 is TGTGCCAGCAGCTCCATAGCGGGGAGACAAGAGACCCAGTACTTC. This chain connects TRBV7-2 to TRBJ2-5; 8 positions agree with TRBD2. CDR1 is SGHTA, CDR2 FQGNSA, per germline. Germline trimming cut 4 bases from V and 2 bases from J; bases unmatched to any gene: 6. The CDR3 spans 15 residues.

This clonotype was found many times. The gene calls are TRBV3-1 and TRBJ2-3, with TRBD2 matching 8 bases. CDR3 size: 17 residues. The ends lost 2 bases at V and 0 bases at J; junction bases unmatched: 7. Germline CDR1 is LGHDT and CDR2 is YNNKEL (reference sequence). The CDR3 bases are TGTGCCAGCAGCCAACCCTACCTAGCGGGCAGCACAGATACGCAGTATTTT. It translates to CASSQPYLAGSTDTQYF.

This clonotype was counted ten times or more. The chain uses TRBV12-3 or TRBV12-4 and TRBJ2-3, with 8 bases identical to TRBD2. The CDR3 runs 17 residues. V was pared by 5 bases and J by 2 bases, with 12 bases of the junction left unmatched. CDR3 nucleotide sequence: TGTGCCAGCAGTCCGCCCGAGGGTAGCGGGAACACAGATACGCAGTATTTT. Encoded protein: CASSPPEGSGNTDTQYF.

In this sample, this clonotype is medium-sized (0.01 to 0.1%). The chain carries TRBV6-5 and TRBJ1-5; D unresolved. Trimming removed 5 bases at V and 7 bases at J, with 12 bases between. The germline V gene has CDR1 MNHEY and CDR2 SVGAGI. This CDR3 region has 13 residues. CDR3 amino acids: CASSQISGQPQHF. CDR3 in DNA: TGTGCCAGCAGTCAAATATCGGGGCAGCCCCAGCATTTT.

This clonotype was observed at least ten times. The V call is TRBV18, the J call TRBJ1-5, with 8 bases identical to TRBD1. The V and J ends lost 3 bases and 4 bases, in that order; junction bases with no gene match: 11. The CDR3 length is 17 residues. CDR1 KGHSH and CDR2 LQKENI come from the germline V gene. The CDR3 DNA sequence: TGTGCCAGCTCACCCCAGGCCAACAGGGGGGAGAATCAGCCCCAGCATTTT. This gives the protein CASSPQANRGENQPQHF.

This clonotype was counted many times. The genes are TRBV20-1 and TRBJ1-3, with D unclear. Per the germline V gene, CDR1 is DFQATT and CDR2 is SNEGSKA (reference sequence). Trimming shortened V by 5 bases and J by 0 bases, and 14 bases separated the two germline ends. The CDR3 spans 15 residues. For the CDR3, the DNA is TGCAGTGCTGAACGGTCCTTCGTCTCTGGAAACACCATATATTTT. Translation: CSAERSFVSGNTIYF.

This clonotype occurred many times. This chain connects TRBV18 to TRBJ1-6; TRBD1 is a possible D gene (6 bases). Per germline, CDR1 KGHSH and CDR2 LQKENI. The germline V and J ends were trimmed by 1 base and 7 bases, with 11 bases remaining between them. The CDR3 spans 15 residues. For the CDR3, the DNA is TGTGCCAGCTCACCACTGGAGGGGACAAATTCACCCCTCCACTTT. Amino acids: CASSPLEGTNSPLHF.

In its sample, this clonotype was seen many times. Here the CDR3 DNA reads TGTGCCAGCAGCGAATTGACTAGACAGGGTAGACACGAGCAGTACTTC. This translates into CASSELTRQGRHEQYF. The chain carries TRBV5-6 and TRBJ2-7; tentative D call: TRBD1 (7 bases). V was shortened by 4 bases and J by 5 bases, with 22 bases between the two germline ends. The CDR3 runs to 16 residues. Germline V gives CDR1 SGHDT, CDR2 YYEEEE.

This clonotype was picked up many times. The chain has TRBV7-9 and TRBJ2-3, with TRBD1 matching 10 bases. The CDR3 sequence is 16 residues long. CDR1 and CDR2 (germline): SEHNR, FQNEAQ (reference sequence). The V segment lost 2 bases and the J segment 5 bases; nucleotides outside the gene matches: 7. CDR3 loop: CASSLTGTGVRDTQYF. In DNA, the CDR3 is TGTGCCAGCAGCTTAACAGGGACAGGGGTGAGAGATACGCAGTATTTT.

This clonotype occurred many times. This sequence joins TRBV4-1 and TRBJ2-1; 9 positions match TRBD2. The trim removed 4 bases at V and 3 bases at J, leaving 13 bases unmatched. The CDR3 is made up of 18 amino acids. Per the germline V gene, CDR1 is MGHRA and CDR2 is YSYEKL. The CDR3 region has the DNA TGCGCCAGCAGCCCGAATAACCTGGGCGGGGGGGACTACAATGAGCAGTTCTTC. It codes for CASSPNNLGGGDYNEQFF.

This clonotype showed up many times. This chain uses TRBV20-1 with TRBJ2-1; D gene uncertain. There are 11 residues in the CDR3. V was pared by 3 bases and J by 9 bases, with 9 bases between. CDR1 is DFQATT, CDR2 SNEGSKA, per germline (reference sequence). CDR3 sequence reads: CSARSSGEQFF. Here the CDR3 DNA reads TGCAGTGCTAGGAGTTCTGGTGAGCAGTTCTTC.

Relative to its sample, this clonotype is medium-sized. This chain links TRBV6-2 or TRBV6-3 with TRBJ1-6, with no clear D. The germline gives CDR1 MNHEY, CDR2 SVGEGT. Trimming left V 6 bases short and J 0 bases short, with 6 bases between. The CDR3 covers 14 residues. The CDR3 is CASRPSSYNSPLHF. The CDR3 DNA sequence: TGTGCCAGCAGGCCTAGCTCCTATAATTCACCCCTCCACTTT.

In this sample, this clonotype turned up many times. The rearrangement links TRBV7-9 to TRBJ1-5; D remains ambiguous. The ends were cut back, 4 bases at V and 0 bases at J, with 7 bases in the middle. CDR1 and CDR2 (germline): SEHNR, FQNEAQ (reference sequence). The CDR3 length is 14 residues. CDR3 DNA sequence: TGTGCCAGCAGCTCGACCTATAGCAATCAGCCCCAGCATTTT. This codes for CASSSTYSNQPQHF.

The table lists this clonotype with many counts. This CDR3 is CASSEALAVGGYTF. CDR3 DNA sequence: TGTGCCAGCAGTGAAGCGCTTGCGGTCGGAGGCTACACCTTC. The V and J genes are TRBV2 and TRBJ1-2; D gene uncertain. This CDR3 region has 14 residues. The V end was cut by 0 bases, the J end by 8 bases, with 13 bases between. The germline gives CDR1 SNHLY, CDR2 FYNNEI. The complete variable domain, with remaining parts taken from reference TRBV2 and TRBJ1-2, reads EPEVTQTPSHQVTQMGQEVILRCVPISNHLYFYWYRQILGQKVEFLVSFYNNEISEKSEIFDDQFSVERPDGSNFTLKIRSTKLEDSAMYFCASSEALAVGGYTFGSGTRLTVV.

This chain joins TRBV20-1 and TRBJ2-3, with D possibly TRBD2 on 6 matching bases. CDR1 and CDR2 from the germline V gene are DFQATT and SNEGSKA (reference sequence). The CDR3 is 15 residues long. Trimming pared 2 bases from V and 2 bases from J, leaving 14 bases between. CDR3 nucleotide sequence: TGCAGTGCTAGAAAGCTAGCGTCCACCACAGATACGCAGTATTTT. Encoded protein: CSARKLASTTDTQYF.

This clonotype occurred many times. The rearrangement links TRBV28 to TRBJ1-1; a weak D match, TRBD1 (5 bases). The V gene lost 3 bases and the J gene lost 6 bases, with 14 bases spanning the gap. The germline V gene has CDR1 MDHEN and CDR2 SYDVKM. The CDR3 spans 14 residues. The CDR3 here is CASSFNPGQSEAFF. CDR3 DNA sequence: TGTGCCAGCAGTTTTAATCCAGGACAATCTGAAGCTTTCTTT.

The rearrangement links TRBV12-3 or TRBV12-4 to TRBJ2-7, with a weak D call TRBD1 (6 bases). The V end was cut by 4 bases, the J end by 2 bases, with 15 bases between. The CDR3 spans 15 residues. In nucleotides, the CDR3 is TGTGCCAGCAGTTGGGGATGGGGGCCCACCTACGAGCAGTACTTC. Translating gives CASSWGWGPTYEQYF.

This clonotype was counted at least ten times. This chain uses TRBV3-1 with TRBJ2-7; 8 positions agree with TRBD2. Germline loops: CDR1 LGHDT, CDR2 YNNKEL (reference sequence). CDR3 length: 15 amino acids. V shed 2 bases, J shed 9 bases, and the junction held 12 bases outside the gene matches. The CDR3, as DNA: TGTGCCAGCAGCCAACTAAGCGGGGGAATACGAGGGCAGTACTTC. It codes for CASSQLSGGIRGQYF.